These 22 T cell receptor beta chains share one sample of origin, sequenced in a study of shared clonotypes between healthy human individuals. Generated by immunoSEQ multiplex PCR, the TCRdb table keeps only in-frame clones and is missing some. The top ten hold 1.4% of the sample, which has about 1 million clones, roughly 80% seen once. The sequenced material came from memory CD4+ T cells sorted from blood. The subset is: CD45RA-negative fraction. These receptors originate from a man aged 18 to 35 in good health.

The rearrangement uses TRBV7-3 and TRBJ2-2; no definite D call. Trimming took off 4 bases at V and 0 bases at J, with 9 bases between the two ends. CDR1 and CDR2 (germline): SGHTA, FQGTGA. CDR3 length: 15 residues. The CDR3: CASSYRPANTGELFF. DNA for the CDR3: TGTGCCAGCAGCTACCGACCCGCGAACACCGGGGAGCTGTTTTTT.

The chain combines TRBV10-3 with TRBJ2-2, with TRBD2 identical over 7 bases. Germline CDR1 ENHRY, CDR2 SYGVKD. Trimming removed 4 bases from V and 4 bases from J; junction bases left unmatched: 3. The length of the CDR3 is 14 residues. CDR3 sequence: CAISGGLLTGELFF. CDR3 in DNA: TGTGCCATCAGTGGGGGACTACTCACCGGGGAGCTGTTTTTT.

V usage is TRBV6-6 and J usage is TRBJ2-4; D is possibly TRBD1 (6 bases). The CDR3 length is 14 residues. V was trimmed by 3 bases and J by 3 bases, leaving 9 bases between them. From germline, CDR1 is MNHNY and CDR2 SVGAGI (reference sequence). The CDR3 here is CASSYGQLKNIQYF. The CDR3 region has the DNA TGTGCCAGCAGTTATGGACAGCTCAAAAACATTCAGTACTTC.

A single count supports this clone. The V call is TRBV19, the J call TRBJ1-5; 7 bases align to TRBD1. The germline V gene has CDR1 LNHDA and CDR2 SQIVND (reference sequence). The CDR3 is 16 amino acids. The junction had 10 bases not matched to a gene; V was cut back by 7 bases and J by 1 base. CDR3 region: CASTPLTGSSNQPQHF. The CDR3, as DNA: TGTGCCAGTACCCCTTTGACAGGGAGCAGCAATCAGCCCCAGCATTTT.

V and J are TRBV2 and TRBJ2-7; 8 nucleotides line up with TRBD1. The CDR3 loop spans 13 amino acids. Germline V CDR1 and CDR2: SNHLY, FYNNEI. V dropped 7 bases and J dropped 5; count of bases not matched to a gene: 7. CDR3: CASKATGDNEQYF. The CDR3 nucleotides are TGTGCCAGCAAGGCGACAGGGGACAACGAGCAGTACTTC.

The rearrangement links TRBV4-1 to TRBJ1-2, with no clear D. Germline CDR1 is MGHRA and CDR2 is YSYEKL. Trimming left V 0 bases short and J 4 bases short, with 18 bases between. The CDR3 runs to 17 residues. This CDR3 reads CASSQDLGFRNAYGYTF. CDR3 DNA: TGCGCCAGCAGCCAAGATCTCGGGTTTAGAAACGCCTATGGCTACACCTTC.

This clone was found once. This chain connects TRBV2 to TRBJ1-2; D not resolved. Germline assignment: CDR1 SNHLY and CDR2 FYNNEI. Trimming took 3 bases from V and 4 from J, leaving 12 bases between them. The CDR3 length is 14 residues. The CDR3, as DNA: TGTGCCAGCAGTGAGGGCAGGTGGGGCTATGGCTACACCTTC. Its translation is CASSEGRWGYGYTF. Using reference TRBV2 and TRBJ1-2 for the parts outside the CDR3, the full variable domain is EPEVTQTPSHQVTQMGQEVILRCVPISNHLYFYWYRQILGQKVEFLVSFYNNEISEKSEIFDDQFSVERPDGSNFTLKIRSTKLEDSAMYFCASSEGRWGYGYTFGSGTRLTVV.

V and J are TRBV9 and TRBJ2-3; 7 positions match TRBD2. The CDR3 covers 15 residues. Trimming took 0 bases from V and 6 from J; bases not matched to a gene: 7. Germline CDR1 reads SGDLS; CDR2 reads YYNGEE. The CDR3 reads CASSVARGEADTQYF. The CDR3 coding sequence is TGTGCCAGCAGCGTAGCTCGGGGGGAGGCCGATACGCAGTATTTT.

This clone was counted once. The CDR3 coding sequence is TGTGCCAGCAACTTACTGCAGGGGGCTTATGGTGGCTACACCTTC. Translation: CASNLLQGAYGGYTF. The genes are TRBV5-4 and TRBJ1-2; 8 positions match TRBD1. From germline, CDR1 is SGHNT and CDR2 YYREEE (reference sequence). This CDR3 has 15 amino acids. With 6 bases clipped from V and 7 bases from J, the junction kept 14 bases outside the gene matches.

The chain couples TRBV28 to TRBJ2-3; no definite D call. The germline gives CDR1 MDHEN, CDR2 SYDVKM. The germline V and J ends were trimmed by 7 bases and 2 bases, with 10 bases remaining between them. The CDR3 consists of 13 residues. The CDR3 DNA follows: TGTGCCAGCAATGGTCAGGTCACAGATACGCAGTATTTT. It encodes CASNGQVTDTQYF.

This rearrangement joins TRBV2 to TRBJ2-7; no definite D call. V lost 4 bases, J lost 4 bases, and 5 bases lay in between. From germline, CDR1 is SNHLY and CDR2 FYNNEI. The CDR3 is 11 residues long. In DNA form, the CDR3 reads TGTGCCAGCAGTGGGGAATACGAGCAGTACTTC. This codes for CASSGEYEQYF.

The chain joins TRBV6-1 to TRBJ1-3; D gene uncertain. Germline CDR1 MNHNS, CDR2 SASEGT. Trimming left V 3 bases short and J 0 bases short, with 18 bases between. The CDR3 is made up of 18 amino acids. CDR3 DNA sequence: TGTGCCAGCAGTGACGGAGCTGTTCGACCGCTCTCTGGAAACACCATATATTTT. Translation: CASSDGAVRPLSGNTIYF.

The chain recombines TRBV5-6 with TRBJ1-3; tentative D call: TRBD1 (6 bases). The CDR3 spans 16 residues. V lost 4 bases and J lost 0, with 14 bases in between. Germline CDR1 reads SGHDT; CDR2 reads YYEEEE. The DNA of the CDR3 is TGTGCCAGCAGCGAAGACAGGCTTGGCTCTGGAAACACCATATATTTT. This encodes CASSEDRLGSGNTIYF.

This rearrangement joins TRBV14 to TRBJ2-2; 7 nucleotides align to TRBD1. This CDR3 is 16 amino acids long. Germline CDR1 SGHDN, CDR2 FVKESK. J lost 2 bases, V lost 5 bases, and 8 bases had no gene match. CDR3 nucleotide sequence: TGTGCCAGCAGCTTTGGGGGACAGTACAACACCGGGGAGCTGTTTTTT. Its protein is CASSFGGQYNTGELFF.

The rearrangement joins TRBV6-5 to TRBJ2-7; tentative D call: TRBD2 (5 bases). V lost 2 bases and J lost 3, with 11 bases in between. Germline loops: CDR1 MNHEY, CDR2 SVGAGI. This CDR3 has 14 residues. DNA of the CDR3: TGTGCCAGCAGTTACGGGAGAGATATCTACGAGCAGTACTTC. This encodes CASSYGRDIYEQYF.

This clone was seen a single time. The V and J genes are TRBV6-1 and TRBJ2-7; 7 nucleotides align to TRBD1. The germline V gene has CDR1 MNHNS and CDR2 SASEGT. This CDR3 is 14 amino acids long. With V trimmed by 5 bases and J by 1 base, 5 bases remained unmatched. This chain's CDR3 is CASSTRQGSYEQYF. The CDR3 DNA is TGTGCCAGCAGTACCCGACAGGGATCCTACGAGCAGTACTTC.

This clone came up a few times. The J gene is TRBJ2-1, the V gene TRBV18; tentative D call: TRBD2 (6 bases). The V end was cut by 6 bases, the J end by 7 bases, with 13 bases between. CDR1 and CDR2 from the germline V gene are KGHSH and LQKENI. The CDR3 has 13 amino acids. The CDR3 bases are TGTGCCAGCTCCTACTACCGGGGGAATGAGCAGTTCTTC. As protein: CASSYYRGNEQFF.

This rearrangement joins TRBV10-1 to TRBJ2-2; unclear D gene. CDR3 length: 13 residues. Trimming took off 0 bases at V and 8 bases at J, with 7 bases between the two ends. Germline loops: CDR1 WNHNN, CDR2 SYGVQD (reference sequence). This CDR3 is CASSESSRGELFF. CDR3 coding DNA: TGCGCCAGCAGTGAGTCTTCTAGGGGGGAGCTGTTTTTT.

This clone was found a few times. V gene TRBV2 combines with J gene TRBJ1-1; D possibly corresponds to TRBD1 (5 bases). Per germline, CDR1 SNHLY and CDR2 FYNNEI. Trimming left V 5 bases short and J 7 bases short, with 14 bases between. The CDR3 loop spans 13 amino acids. The CDR3 coding sequence is TGTGCCAGCAGTCCAAAGGGGCGGAATGAAGCTTTCTTT. As protein: CASSPKGRNEAFF.

The rearrangement joins TRBV5-1 to TRBJ1-1; D unclear. The CDR3 has 13 residues. Per the germline V gene, CDR1 is SGHRS and CDR2 is YFSETQ. Trimming pared 6 bases from V and 4 bases from J, leaving 13 bases between. The CDR3 region has the DNA TGCGCCAGCAAAAACCCACCGGGCACTGAAGCTTTCTTT. This sequence encodes CASKNPPGTEAFF.

This chain uses TRBV28 with TRBJ1-5; the D is unclear. Trimming shortened V by 2 bases and J by 6 bases, and 17 bases separated the two germline ends. Looked up from germline, CDR1 is MDHEN and CDR2 is SYDVKM. The CDR3 totals 16 residues. CDR3 amino acids: CASSLKWVVGSQPQHF. The CDR3 DNA follows: TGTGCCAGCAGTTTAAAGTGGGTCGTAGGGAGTCAGCCCCAGCATTTT.

The V and J genes are TRBV7-2 and TRBJ2-1; D unresolved. Germline CDR1 reads SGHTA; CDR2 reads FQGNSA. V lost 6 bases and J lost 4, with 13 bases in between. The CDR3 loop spans 14 amino acids. The CDR3, as DNA: TGTGCCAGCAGATCCCCTGGGCTGTACAATGAGCAGTTCTTC. Its translation is CASRSPGLYNEQFF.